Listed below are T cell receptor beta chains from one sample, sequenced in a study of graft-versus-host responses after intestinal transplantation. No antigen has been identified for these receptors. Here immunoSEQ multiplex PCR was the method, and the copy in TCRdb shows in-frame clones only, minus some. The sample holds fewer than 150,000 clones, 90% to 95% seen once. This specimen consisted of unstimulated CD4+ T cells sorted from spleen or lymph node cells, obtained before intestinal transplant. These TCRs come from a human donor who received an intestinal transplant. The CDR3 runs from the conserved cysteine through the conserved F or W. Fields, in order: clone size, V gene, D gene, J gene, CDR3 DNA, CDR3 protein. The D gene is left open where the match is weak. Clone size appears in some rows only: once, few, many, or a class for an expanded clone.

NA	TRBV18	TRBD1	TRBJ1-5	TGTGCCAGCTCACCGACAGGGTTCAATCAGCCCCAGCATTTT	CASSPTGFNQPQHF
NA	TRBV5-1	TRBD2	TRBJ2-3	TGCGCCAGCAGCTATGGGACTAGTGCAGATACGCAGTATTTT	CASSYGTSADTQYF
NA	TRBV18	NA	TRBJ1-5	TGTGCCAGCTCACCGGGGGAGAATCAGCCCCAGCATTTT	CASSPGENQPQHF
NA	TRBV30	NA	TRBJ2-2	TGTGCCTGGAAAGTCCTCGGGGAGCTGTTTTTT	CAWKVLGELFF
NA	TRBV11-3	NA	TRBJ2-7	TGTGCCAGCAGCTTTATATGGGGAGACCACTACGAGCAGTACTTC	CASSFIWGDHYEQYF
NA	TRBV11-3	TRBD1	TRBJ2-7	TGTGCCAGCAGCTATCGGACAGGGCACTCCTACGAGCAGTACTTC	CASSYRTGHSYEQYF
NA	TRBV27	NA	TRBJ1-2	TGTGCCAGCAGTCCTCGACAGGAGCACAACTATGGCTACACCTTC	CASSPRQEHNYGYTF
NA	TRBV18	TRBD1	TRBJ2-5	TGTGCCAGCTCTAGCTACGGGACAGGAGGAGAGACCCAGTACTTC	CASSSYGTGGETQYF
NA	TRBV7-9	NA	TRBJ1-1	TGTGCCAGCAGCTCTCGGAGGACTGAAGCTTTCTTT	CASSSRRTEAFF
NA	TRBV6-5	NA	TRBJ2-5	TGTGCCACCTACAGGGTGCCGCAAGAGACCCAGTACTTC	CATYRVPQETQYF
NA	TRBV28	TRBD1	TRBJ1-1	TGTGCCAGCAGTCCAGGACAGGCTCCAACTGAAGCTTTCTTT	CASSPGQAPTEAFF
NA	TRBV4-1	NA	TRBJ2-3	TGCGCCAGCAGCCAAGGCAGGCAACAAAAAGGCACAGATACGCAGTATTTT	CASSQGRQQKGTDTQYF
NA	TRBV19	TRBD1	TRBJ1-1	TGTGCCAGTAGTATCAGGGGGCCGGACGCTGAAGCTTTCTTT	CASSIRGPDAEAFF
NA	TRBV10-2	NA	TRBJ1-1	TGCGCCAGCAGTGAGTCATTCGTGAACACTGAAGCTTTCTTT	CASSESFVNTEAFF
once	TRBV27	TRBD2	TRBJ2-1	TGTGCCAGCAGTTGGGGACTAGTGGCAAGGAGTGAGCAGTTCTTC	CASSWGLVARSEQFF
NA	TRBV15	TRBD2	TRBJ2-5	TGTGCCACCAGCACCTCGGGACGGGGGGGCATAAAAGAGACCCAGTACTTC	CATSTSGRGGIKETQYF
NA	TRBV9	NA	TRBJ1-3	TGTGCCAGCAGCGTAGCTACATGGGGGAACACCATATATTTT	CASSVATWGNTIYF